This T cell receptor (beta chain) appears in the sequencing data of a study of CD8+CD57+ T cells in acquired aplastic anemia. Individuals selected for sequencing had exhibited CD8+CD57+ cell expansion on flow cytometry. Study-wide findings and caveats: The study identified roughly 29 CD8+ CDR3 sequences shared by patients and controls. No significant patient-versus-control difference appeared in CD8+ Simpson's diversity.

The study profiled TCR beta VDJ and CDR3 using genomic DNA as template. One entry per CDR3 protein results from TCRdb running MiXCR on the reads. The sample yields about 180,000 distinct CDR3 sequences, roughly 63% seen once. A word on this clonotype: Its antigen is not identified.

The V segment lost 1 base and the J segment 7 bases; nucleotides outside the gene matches: 2. The germline CDR1 and CDR2 sequences are SGHTA and FQGNSA. The CDR3 is made up of 13 amino acids. The sample was sorted CD4+, CD8+, or CD8+CD57+ T cells (not recorded which) from PBMCs. This receptor was taken from a human donor with aplastic anemia. This chain links TRBV7-2 with TRBJ2-7; TRBD1 matches 9 bases. CDR3 in DNA: TGTGCCAGCAGCTTAGAGGGGACAGGGGAGCAGTACTTC. Protein: CASSLEGTGEQYF.